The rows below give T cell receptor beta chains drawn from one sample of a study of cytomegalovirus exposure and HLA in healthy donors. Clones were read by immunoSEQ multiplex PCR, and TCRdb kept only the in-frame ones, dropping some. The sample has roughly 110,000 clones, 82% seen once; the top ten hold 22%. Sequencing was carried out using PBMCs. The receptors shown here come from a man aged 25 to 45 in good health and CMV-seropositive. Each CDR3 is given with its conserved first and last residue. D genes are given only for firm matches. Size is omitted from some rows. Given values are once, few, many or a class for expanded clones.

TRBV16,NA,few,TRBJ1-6,TGTGCCAGCAGCCAATCTAGGGGACTTAATTCACCCCTCCACTTT,CASSQSRGLNSPLHF
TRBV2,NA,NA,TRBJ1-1,TGTGCCAGCAGTGAAGGTCGGGGGAACACTGAAGCTTTCTTT,CASSEGRGNTEAFF
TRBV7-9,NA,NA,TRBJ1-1,TGTGCCAGCAGCTTAGCAGTGCCCCACGGGGGAGCTTTCTTT,CASSLAVPHGGAFF
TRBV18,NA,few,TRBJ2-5,TGTGCCAGCTCACGACAGGTCCCCCCCGGCCAGTACTTC,CASSRQVPPGQYF
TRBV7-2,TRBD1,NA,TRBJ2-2,TGTGCCAGCAGCTTAGGGACAGGGCTGACCGGGGAGCTGTTTTTT,CASSLGTGLTGELFF
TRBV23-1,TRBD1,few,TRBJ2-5,TGCGCCAGCAGTCGGAACCGGGACAGGAAACCGGGAGACCAGTACTTC,CASSRNRDRKPGDQYF
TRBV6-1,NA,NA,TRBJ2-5,TGTGCCAGCAGTGCCGTGGCAGGGTACCAAGAGACCCAGTACTTC,CASSAVAGYQETQYF
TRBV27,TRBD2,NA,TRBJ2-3,TGTGCCAGCAGTTTCACCCTCACAGCGGGAACGCAGTATTTT,CASSFTLTAGTQYF
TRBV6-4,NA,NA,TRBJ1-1,TGTGCCAGCAGTGAAAGCAGGGGCACTGAAGCTTTCTTT,CASSESRGTEAFF
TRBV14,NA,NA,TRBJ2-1,TGTGCCAGCAGCCAAGGAGGACAACGTATCAACAATGAGCAGTTCTTC,CASSQGGQRINNEQFF
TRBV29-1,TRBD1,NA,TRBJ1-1,TGCAGCGTTGGGGACAGGGGGGGCACTGAAGCTTTCTTT,CSVGDRGGTEAFF
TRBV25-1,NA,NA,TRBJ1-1,TGTGCCTCCCGATGGGGGGAAGATCGTATTCCGGGCACTGAAGCTTTCTTT,CASRWGEDRIPGTEAFF
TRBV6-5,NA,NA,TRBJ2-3,TGTGCCAGCAGCCCGACGCGGACAACAGATACGCAGTATTTT,CASSPTRTTDTQYF
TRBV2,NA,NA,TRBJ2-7,TGTGCCAGCAGAAGAGACTCCCGATACGAGCAGTACTTC,CASRRDSRYEQYF
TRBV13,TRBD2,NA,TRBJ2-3,TGTGCCAGCAGCGTAACCGGGACTAGCGCCGCTAGGGCTAGCACAGATACGCAGTATTTT,CASSVTGTSAARASTDTQYF
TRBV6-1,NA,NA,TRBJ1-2,TGTGCCAGCAGGAAGTCCGGGGAGTCTCGTGGCTACACCTTC,CASRKSGESRGYTF
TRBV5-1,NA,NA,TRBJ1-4,TGCGCCAGCAGATCTACAGGGCCCGCTAATGAAAAACTGTTTTTT,CASRSTGPANEKLFF
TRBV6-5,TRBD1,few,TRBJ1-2,TGTGCCAGCAGTGGAGGACAGGGTTGGGGCTACACCTTC,CASSGGQGWGYTF
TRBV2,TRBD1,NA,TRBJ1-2,TGTGCCAGCCTCGCCGGGACAGGGTCCGGCTACACCTTC,CASLAGTGSGYTF
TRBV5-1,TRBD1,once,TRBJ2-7,TGCGCCAGCAGCTGGACCTCAAGGGGGCTCTACGAGCAGTACTTC,CASSWTSRGLYEQYF
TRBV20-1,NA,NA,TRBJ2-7,TGCAGTGCTAGACAGGTCTACGAGCAGTACTTC,CSARQVYEQYF
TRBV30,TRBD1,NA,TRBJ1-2,TGTGCCTGGAGTTCCGGACAGGGAGACTATGGCTACACCTTC,CAWSSGQGDYGYTF
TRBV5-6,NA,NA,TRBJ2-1,TGTGCCAGCAGCTTGGCCCCCGCAAGGACATACAATGAGCAGTTCTTC,CASSLAPARTYNEQFF
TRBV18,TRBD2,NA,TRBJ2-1,TGTGCCAGCTCACCACCTGCGGGGGGTCGGCATGAGCAGTTCTTC,CASSPPAGGRHEQFF
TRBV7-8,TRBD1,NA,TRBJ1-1,TGTGCCAGCAGCGAGCACAGGGGCACTGAAGCTTTCTTT,CASSEHRGTEAFF
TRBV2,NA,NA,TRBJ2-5,TGTGCCAGCATGGGGAGGGGGGAGACCCAGTACTTC,CASMGRGETQYF
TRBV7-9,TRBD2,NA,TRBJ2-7,TGTGCCAGCAGCCTTAATGCGGGGGGGCAAGAGCAGTACTTC,CASSLNAGGQEQYF
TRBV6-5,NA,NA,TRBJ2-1,TGTGCCAGCAGTCAGACTAGCTACAATGAGCAGTTCTTC,CASSQTSYNEQFF
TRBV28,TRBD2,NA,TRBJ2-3,TGTGCCAGCAGCCTCAGGACTAGCGGGGTTAGCACAGATACGCAGTATTTT,CASSLRTSGVSTDTQYF
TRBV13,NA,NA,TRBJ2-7,TGTGCCAGCAGTTTGCAGTCCTACGAGCAGTACTTC,CASSLQSYEQYF
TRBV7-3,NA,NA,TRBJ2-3,TGTGCCAGCAGCGCGACGGGACACTTCACAGATACGCAGTATTTT,CASSATGHFTDTQYF
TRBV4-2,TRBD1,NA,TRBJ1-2,TGTGCCAGCAGCCGGGACAGGGATGATGGCTACACCTTC,CASSRDRDDGYTF
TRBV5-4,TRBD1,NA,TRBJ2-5,TGTGCCAGCAGCTTGACGCCAGGGGGCGGTACAGAGACCCAGTACTTC,CASSLTPGGGTETQYF